The present T cell receptor beta chain was sequenced within a study of PD-L1 blockade in urothelial cancer. At the level of the study: When patients started atezolizumab at some point between 2014 and 2015, it was given at 1,200 mg intravenously every 3 weeks.

The CDR3 totals 18 residues. The germline CDR1 and CDR2 sequences are SGHVS and FQNEAQ. J was trimmed by 0 bases and V by 2 bases; bases with no gene match: 4. Libraries were prepared by immunoSEQ multiplex PCR; TCRdb keeps only in-frame clonotypes and omits some of them. The profile covers roughly 84,000 clones, with roughly 82% appearing a single time and roughly 9.5% taken by the ten largest. The patients had locally advanced or metastatic urothelial carcinoma. Here the sequenced sample was PBMCs, taken around atezolizumab (anti-PD-L1) treatment. This clonotype was obtained from a man between 65 and 85 years old with urothelial cancer. V is TRBV7-8 and J is TRBJ2-3, with 14 bases fitting TRBD2. The CDR3 DNA reads TGTGCCAGCAGCTTATCCGGGACTAGCGGGAGAAGCACAGATACGCAGTATTTT. This translates into CASSLSGTSGRSTDTQYF.